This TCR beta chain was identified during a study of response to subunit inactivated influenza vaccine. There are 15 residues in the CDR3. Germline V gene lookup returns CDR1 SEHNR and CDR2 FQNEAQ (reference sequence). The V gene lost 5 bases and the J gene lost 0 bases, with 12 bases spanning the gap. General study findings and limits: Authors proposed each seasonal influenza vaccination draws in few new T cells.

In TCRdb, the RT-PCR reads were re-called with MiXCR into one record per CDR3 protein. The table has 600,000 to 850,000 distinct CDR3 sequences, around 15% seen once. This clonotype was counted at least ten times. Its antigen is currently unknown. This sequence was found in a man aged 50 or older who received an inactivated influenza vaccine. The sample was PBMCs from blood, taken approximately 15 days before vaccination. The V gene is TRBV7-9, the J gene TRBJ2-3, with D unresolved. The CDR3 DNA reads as TGTGCCAGCAGCCCGGTAACCGGGAGCACAGATACGCAGTATTTT. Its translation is CASSPVTGSTDTQYF.